Reported below is one TCR beta chain. The antigen remains unidentified. The source of the sample is a study of T cell responses to AZD1222 COVID-19 vaccine. On the study more broadly: Analysis merged second doses at about 4 or about 12 weeks. The study, taken as a whole, reports: Most donors were white British and more were female, and clonal diversity was possibly underestimated. Unmutated variant regions reportedly attract nearly half of all spike-specific TCRs. Repertoires were collected only later (after the peak T cell response had occurred).

Sequencing was performed with immunoSEQ multiplex PCR; in TCRdb, only in-frame clones are kept and a portion is missing. This sample has some 150,000 clones, with more than 85% found just once. The CDR3 totals 18 residues. Deletions cut 1 base from V and 0 bases from J, with 13 bases between. The V gene's germline CDR1 is LNHDA and CDR2 SQIVND (reference sequence). V usage is TRBV19 and J usage is TRBJ2-6, with D possibly matching TRBD1 (5 bases). The receptor comes from an adult in good health. This material consisted of peripheral blood, taken on day 0 of AZD1222 vaccination. CDR3 coding DNA: TGTGCCAGTAGTATAGGGGCAGGGTGGAGCTCTGGGGCCAACGTCCTGACTTTC. Protein sequence: CASSIGAGWSSGANVLTF. The full variable domain, its missing parts supplied by reference TRBV19 and TRBJ2-6, is DGGITQSPKYLFRKEGQNVTLSCEQNLNHDAMYWYRQDPGQGLRLIYYSQIVNDFQKGDIAEGYSVSREKKESFPLTVTSAQKNPTAFYLCASSIGAGWSSGANVLTFGAGSRLTVL.